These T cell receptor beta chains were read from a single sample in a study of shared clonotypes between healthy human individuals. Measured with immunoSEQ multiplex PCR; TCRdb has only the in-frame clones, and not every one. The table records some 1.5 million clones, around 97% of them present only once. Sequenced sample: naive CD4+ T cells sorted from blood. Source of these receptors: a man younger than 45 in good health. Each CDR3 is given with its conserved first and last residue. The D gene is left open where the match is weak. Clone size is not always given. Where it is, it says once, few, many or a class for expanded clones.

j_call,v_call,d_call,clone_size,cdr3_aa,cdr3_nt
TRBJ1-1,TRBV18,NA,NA,CASSPKRTVNTEAFF,TGTGCCAGCTCACCAAAACGGACAGTGAACACTGAAGCTTTCTTT
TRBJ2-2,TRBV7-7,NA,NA,CASSVMTGGADGELFF,TGTGCCAGCAGCGTAATGACGGGGGGCGCCGACGGGGAGCTGTTTTTT
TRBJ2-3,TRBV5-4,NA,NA,CASRSDSADTQYF,TGTGCCAGCAGATCGGACTCCGCGGATACGCAGTATTTT
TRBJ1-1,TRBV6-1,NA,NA,CASSVVVGSGTEAFF,TGTGCCAGCAGTGTTGTTGTGGGGTCGGGCACTGAAGCTTTCTTT
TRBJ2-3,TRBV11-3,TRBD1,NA,CASSPQAGQAQNF,TGTGCCAGCAGCCCCCAGGCGGGACAGGCGCAAAATTTT
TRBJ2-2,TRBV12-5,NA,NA,CASGEKLGAGELFF,TGTGCTAGTGGAGAAAAGTTAGGGGCCGGGGAGCTGTTTTTT
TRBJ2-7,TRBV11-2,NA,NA,CASSYRVPQSYEQYF,TGTGCCAGCAGCTACAGAGTTCCGCAATCCTACGAGCAGTACTTC
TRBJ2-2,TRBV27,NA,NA,CASSFIDTGELFF,TGTGCCAGCAGTTTTATAGACACCGGGGAGCTGTTTTTT
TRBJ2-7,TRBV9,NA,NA,CASSVVFYEQYF,TGTGCCAGCAGCGTAGTTTTTTACGAGCAGTACTTC
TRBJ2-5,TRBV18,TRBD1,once,CASSLRDRGSWTQYF,TGTGCCAGCTCACTCAGGGACAGGGGAAGTTGGACCCAGTACTTC
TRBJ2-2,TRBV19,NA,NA,CASKRAAELFF,TGTGCCAGTAAACGGGCGGCGGAGCTGTTTTTT